The 2 T cell receptor beta chains below all came from one sample that was sequenced in a study of T cell responses to AZD1222 COVID-19 vaccine (dated by TCRdb to 2020 to 2022). The protocol used for the library was the immunoSEQ multiplex PCR assay. What TCRdb holds here is the immuneACCESS table cut down to in-frame rearrangements. Part of the clones is not present; checked against another copy, under half of the missing clones reflect an unresolved V gene, and the others are unexplained. The sample records 100,000 or so clones, around 89% of which are singletons. Of the sample, about 1.8% is held by the ten largest clones. This specimen's time point label, per the study, means: baseline before first vaccination. Sequences were derived from peripheral blood, sampled on day 0 of AZD1222 vaccination. The receptors shown here come from an adult in good health.

The CDR3: CASSQGAREPQHF. The CDR3 DNA sequence: TGTGCCAGCTCCCAGGGGGCTAGGGAGCCCCAGCATTTT. The rearrangement joins TRBV18 to TRBJ1-5; 8 bases align to TRBD1. The CDR3 sequence is 13 residues long. The V gene's germline CDR1 is KGHSH and CDR2 LQKENI. The V segment lost 6 bases and the J segment 8 bases; nucleotides outside the gene matches: 6.

This chain uses TRBV6-5 with TRBJ2-7, with no clear D. Per the germline V gene, CDR1 is MNHEY and CDR2 is SVGAGI. V was clipped by 2 bases and J by 6 bases, with 14 bases between them. CDR3 length: 14 residues. The CDR3 loop reads CASSYRQWPAEQYF. In DNA, the CDR3 is TGTGCCAGCAGTTACCGTCAGTGGCCGGCCGAGCAGTACTTC.